This T cell receptor beta chain was recorded in a study of T cell clonality in common variable immunodeficiency (dated by TCRdb to the mid-2010s). CDR1 and CDR2 (DFQATT, SNEGSKA) derive from the germline V gene (reference sequence). Reading from cysteine to phenylalanine, the CDR3 counts 11 amino acids. The 24 bases shown cover part of the CDR3, and their frame starts at base 1. Trimming costs V 3 bases and J 7 bases, and their ends lie 9 bases apart. Most of the CVID patients and most of the healthy controls were of Caucasian heritage. Heparinized peripheral whole blood samples of about 5 to 9 ml were collected from each donor. Genomic DNA from adults with common variable immune deficiency (CVID) and from healthy adult controls was the source for sequencing TCRbeta CDR3 repertoires. A total of some 22 healthy adult volunteers (about 12 female and approximately 10 male; age range roughly 23 to 66 years, mean age about 35) were included in the control group. Diluted blood was density-centrifuged over Hypaque 1077 or Ficoll-Paque to isolate peripheral blood mononuclear cells. Genomic DNA was extracted from unsorted mononuclear cells by Qiagen column purification or by a centrifugation-based method.

Summary of the overall study and its limitations: CVID subjects shared fewer TCRbeta clones with each other than healthy controls did (p < 0.0001). Differences among patients in the CVID cohort limited the correlations between repertoire features and clinical complications. The authors noted that sequencing repertoires of T cell subpopulations would be needed to clarify what caused the increased clonality in CVID. Even though DNA input was equal, the average per sample came to about 74,000 unique sequences for controls compared with about 31,547 for CVID samples. CVID TCRbeta sequences were reported to have fewer deletions and N-nucleotide insertions and to lack highly modified clones with 13 or more V deletions. Increased TCRbeta clonality was found in CVID subjects compared with healthy controls (t-test p = 0.018), with the increase being most characteristic of about a third of subjects.

For sequencing input, CVID and control samples contributed equivalent amounts of genomic DNA. For every sample, a 60 bp segment covering the rearranged TCRbeta CDR3 region was amplified and then sequenced. The immunoSEQ assay, a bias-corrected multiplex PCR combined with high-throughput sequencing, was used for TCRbeta amplification. The authors processed their data as follows. Every unique nucleotide sequence counted as a clone and was annotated with V, D and J genes, copy number and frequency. Sequences were labeled productive if in frame, and non-productive if out of frame or containing stop codons. As previously described, clonality was calculated on the basis of Shannon's entropy. The predicted amino acid sequences of productive clones were used to derive the mean CDR3 Kyte-Doolittle hydropathy. Scaled V gene usage was hierarchically clustered using Manhattan distance and complete linkage with the R hclust function. Sharing of clones by CDR3 amino acid sequence was evaluated through resampling of 12 repertoires per group over 100 rounds. The repertoires were screened for 55 to 75 published EBV-specific TCRbeta sequences and fewer than 300 published CMV-specific TCRbeta sequences. Two CVID samples that yielded fewer than 10,000 sequences were excluded from the analysis, so approximately 38 CVID repertoires were retained. TCRdb limited this immuneACCESS table to in-frame rearrangements with V and J called. A share of clones is missing; checked studies link under half to unresolved V genes, and the rest is unexplained. Clone size and the V and J calls come from that table; the DNA yielded D and trimming. The table shows 35,000 to 55,000 clones here, with no singletons. About 10% of the sample belongs to the ten largest clones.

This clone came up many times. No cognate antigen has been identified for it. The CDR3 is cut off 3 residues early in the read; its end comes from the germline J gene. The source material was peripheral blood mononuclear cells. This receptor was taken from a person aged 18-70 years in good health. The rearrangement combines TRBV20-1 with TRBJ1-2; the D region possibly corresponds to TRBD1 (6 bases align). CDR3 reads: CSASTRGGYTF. The covered CDR3 bases are TGCAGTGCTAGCACCAGGGGTGGC.